Shown below are 21 T cell receptor beta chains from a single sample sequenced in a study of CD8 T cells in ankylosing spondylitis (TCRdb year 2017). The library was made by 5' RACE. The sample was run on an Illumina HiSeq 2500. The raw public reads went through TCRdb reprocessing: fastp at Q25, MiXCR clone calling, in-frame beta chains kept. Rows with a matching CDR3 protein are joined into one entry that keeps the most common DNA and genes. The sample table records about 330,000 distinct CDR3 sequences; roughly 8% of these occur just once. Jointly, the top ten make up roughly 14% of the sample. No antigens are known for them. The investigation overall reported the following: A TCR beta motif made up of several highly homologous amino acid variants appeared to be characteristic of blood from ankylosing spondylitis patients.

Sequenced material: blood, either unsorted or a sorted T cell fraction (not recorded which). The receptor source for this set is a male donor with ankylosing spondylitis.

V gene TRBV27 combines with J gene TRBJ2-7; the match to TRBD2 covers 8 bases. V shed 6 bases and J 3 bases; nucleotides not matched to a gene: 19. Germline-derived CDR1 and CDR2 are MNHEY and SMNVEV (reference sequence). The CDR3 loop spans 18 amino acids. The CDR3 DNA sequence: TGTGCCAGCAGGCCGGGACTGAAGTTCGGGGGGGAACTCTACGAGCAGTACTTC. It yields the protein CASRPGLKFGGELYEQYF.

A few counts support this clonotype. The gene calls are TRBV20-1 and TRBJ1-5; a weak D match, TRBD1 (6 bases). V gave up 6 bases and J gave up 7 bases, with 19 bases separating them. There are 14 residues in the CDR3. Germline loops: CDR1 DFQATT, CDR2 SNEGSKA (reference sequence). CDR3 in DNA: TGCAGTGCAAGCGACACCGGGGGCGGACAGCCCCAGCATTTT. Translation gives CSASDTGGGQPQHF.

This clonotype was counted a few times. V is TRBV5-1 and J is TRBJ2-2, with TRBD2 identical over 8 bases. Germline V gene lookup returns CDR1 SGHRS and CDR2 YFSETQ. V shed 4 bases and J 1 base; nucleotides not matched to a gene: 3. The CDR3 runs 15 residues. CDR3 in amino acids: CASSKTSENTGELFF. DNA of the CDR3: TGCGCCAGCAGCAAGACTAGCGAGAACACCGGGGAGCTGTTTTTT.

Many counts were recorded for this clonotype. The chain joins TRBV24-1 to TRBJ2-1; the match to TRBD2 covers 8 bases. The CDR3 contains 16 residues. Germline-derived CDR1 and CDR2 are KGHDR and SFDVKD. V trimming: 4 bases; J trimming: 7 bases; junction bases outside the gene matches: 11. The CDR3 here is CATSDRRAGEENEQFF. In nucleotides, the CDR3 is TGTGCCACCAGTGACCGCCGAGCGGGAGAGGAAAATGAGCAGTTCTTC.

This clonotype was seen a handful of times. The V and J genes are TRBV27 and TRBJ2-7; 7 positions agree with TRBD2. CDR3 length: 14 residues. The junction had 7 bases not matched to a gene; V was cut back by 5 bases and J by 3 bases. Germline CDR1 MNHEY, CDR2 SMNVEV (reference sequence). CDR3 sequence (DNA): TGTGCCAGCAGTCCAAAGTTAGCGGGCTACGAGCAGTACTTC. Its translation: CASSPKLAGYEQYF.

This clonotype was counted a few times. The chain joins TRBV28 to TRBJ2-7; TRBD1 is a possible D gene (5 bases). Trimming shortened V by 6 bases and J by 3 bases, and 9 bases separated the two germline ends. Germline V gene sequence: CDR1 MDHEN, CDR2 SYDVKM. The CDR3 extends over 12 amino acids. The CDR3: CASRKTDYEQYF. The CDR3 region has the DNA TGTGCCAGCAGAAAGACAGACTACGAGCAGTACTTC.

A few counts support this clonotype. The J gene is TRBJ2-2, the V gene TRBV6-2 or TRBV6-3; D is perhaps TRBD1 (5 bases). The CDR3 consists of 15 residues. CDR1 and CDR2 from the germline V gene are MNHEY and SVGEGT. V dropped 4 bases and J dropped 2 bases, with 11 bases sitting between them. The CDR3 protein is CASSSLGANTGELFF. The CDR3 DNA follows: TGTGCCAGCAGTTCCCTTGGGGCAAACACCGGGGAGCTGTTTTTT.

There are a few counts of this clonotype. The chain has TRBV12-3 or TRBV12-4 and TRBJ2-2; 9 nucleotides line up with TRBD1. J gave up 6 bases and V 6 bases, and 17 bases lay outside the gene matches. The CDR3 is made up of 18 amino acids. CDR3 protein: CASSFSTLGTGFAGELFF. The CDR3 nucleotides are TGTGCCAGCAGCTTTTCCACCTTAGGGACAGGGTTCGCCGGGGAGCTGTTTTTT.

In its sample, this clonotype was seen a few times. The chain joins TRBV19 to TRBJ2-5, with D perhaps TRBD2 (6 bases). Germline CDR1 is LNHDA and CDR2 is SQIVND (reference sequence). V was clipped by 3 bases and J by 3 bases, with 14 bases between them. This CDR3 has 15 residues. The CDR3 nucleotides read TGTGCCAGTAGTATCCCGGGAGTTGGAGAAGAGACCCAGTACTTC. This gives the protein CASSIPGVGEETQYF.

Comments on this clonotype: Since the CDR3 does not end with the conserved phenylalanine or tryptophan, this likely comes from a read error. The genes are TRBV7-8 and TRBJ1-2, with no clear D. Trimming shortened V by 5 bases and J by 0 bases, and 16 bases separated the two germline ends. The CDR3 spans 16 residues. CDR1 is SGHVS and CDR2 is FQNEAQ in the germline V gene. CDR3 residues: CASSRNQEAANYGYTY. In DNA form, the CDR3 reads TGTGCCAGCAGCCGTAACCAGGAGGCCGCTAACTATGGCTACACCTAC.

The chain links TRBV7-9 to TRBJ1-1, with D possibly TRBD1 on 6 matching bases. This CDR3 has 15 amino acids. CDR1 SEHNR and CDR2 FQNEAQ come from the germline V gene (reference sequence). V lost 5 bases to trimming and J lost 2 bases, with 15 bases between them. The CDR3: CASSPPGHINTEAFF. Here the CDR3 DNA reads TGTGCCAGCAGCCCACCGGGACATATAAACACTGAAGCTTTCTTT.

This clonotype was seen only a few times. The chain links TRBV9 to TRBJ2-7; TRBD2 matches 7 bases. Trimming cost V 5 bases and J 4 bases; bases outside gene matches: 12. Germline V gene data show CDR1 as SGDLS and CDR2 as YYNGEE. This CDR3 has 15 residues. In nucleotides, the CDR3 is TGTGCCAGCAGGGGGAGGGCGGGAGAAATGTACGAGCAGTACTTC. Protein product: CASRGRAGEMYEQYF. The whole variable domain, filled in from reference TRBV9 and TRBJ2-7, reads DSGVTQTPKHLITATGQRVTLRCSPRSGDLSVYWYQQSLDQGLQFLIQYYNGEERAKGNILERFSAQQFPDLHSELNLSSLELGDSALYFCASRGRAGEMYEQYFGPGTRLTVT.

In this sample, this clonotype turned up a few times. The chain joins TRBV20-1 to TRBJ2-5, with D tentatively TRBD2 (6 bases). Germline CDR1 DFQATT, CDR2 SNEGSKA (reference sequence). V shed 0 bases and J shed 0 bases, with 17 bases lying between them. The CDR3 spans 17 residues. The CDR3, as DNA: TGCAGTGCTAGAGATGCTCTAGCGCGTCGGTACCAAGAGACCCAGTACTTC. This sequence encodes CSARDALARRYQETQYF.

This clonotype was counted at least ten times. The gene calls are TRBV5-6 and TRBJ2-3, with D perhaps TRBD1 or TRBD2 (6 bases each). The CDR3 spans 16 residues. The germline V and J ends were trimmed by 4 bases and 4 bases, with 19 bases remaining between them. Germline V gene sequence: CDR1 SGHDT, CDR2 YYEEEE. Written as DNA, the CDR3 is TGTGCCAGCAGCATGGGGGCGGGAATGGCATCAGATACGCAGTATTTT. As protein: CASSMGAGMASDTQYF.

This clonotype has a handful of counts. The chain is built from TRBV7-3 and TRBJ2-1, with TRBD2 matching 8 bases. The germline V gene has CDR1 SGHTA and CDR2 FQGTGA. With V trimmed by 4 bases and J by 3 bases, 8 bases remained unmatched. This CDR3 has 16 residues. The DNA for the CDR3 is TGTGCCAGCAGCTCCCGGGGGGGTCGAAACTACAATGAGCAGTTCTTC. Translating gives CASSSRGGRNYNEQFF.

The genes are TRBV6-2 or TRBV6-3 and TRBJ2-5, with D unclear. The CDR3 has 14 residues. Trimming took 5 bases from V and 2 from J, leaving 12 bases between them. Germline values: CDR1 MNHEY, CDR2 SVGEGT. The CDR3: CASSHGSGQETQYF. The DNA for the CDR3 is TGTGCCAGCAGTCACGGTAGTGGGCAAGAGACCCAGTACTTC.

The V and J genes are TRBV10-3 and TRBJ1-1, with no clear D. This CDR3 contains 15 residues. The V gene lost 4 bases and the J gene lost 5 bases, with 17 bases spanning the gap. Germline-derived CDR1 and CDR2 are ENHRY and SYGVKD. The CDR3 loop is CAISAGPDSGTEAFF. The CDR3 nucleotides are TGTGCCATCAGTGCCGGGCCCGATAGTGGAACTGAAGCTTTCTTT.

This clonotype was seen more than once but under ten times. The chain combines TRBV24-1 with TRBJ2-3; the match to TRBD2 covers 10 bases. Germline V gives CDR1 KGHDR, CDR2 SFDVKD. The CDR3 consists of 16 residues. The J segment lost 3 bases and the V segment lost 5 bases, leaving 7 bases of the junction unmatched. The CDR3 spells CATSGPSGRGTDTQYF. The CDR3 DNA sequence: TGTGCCACCAGTGGACCTAGCGGGAGAGGTACAGATACGCAGTATTTT.

Details on this clonotype: One end of the junction does not line up with germline, which may come from a read error. The chain couples TRBV7-7 to TRBJ2-1, with D possibly matching TRBD2 (5 bases). Per germline, CDR1 SSHAT and CDR2 FNYEAQ (reference sequence). The CDR3 has 14 amino acids. CDR3 sequence (DNA): TGTGCTAGCAGCCCCCTTCTAGCCCACACTGAGCAGTTCTTC. It specifies CASSPLLAHTEQFF. The whole variable domain, filled in from reference TRBV7-7 and TRBJ2-1, reads GAGVSQSPRYKVTKRGQDVTLRCDPISSHATLYWYQQALGQGPEFLTYFNYEAQPDKSGLPSDRFSAERPEGSISTLTIQRTEQRDSAMYRCASSPLLAHTEQFFGPGTRLTVL.

This rearrangement joins TRBV10-3 to TRBJ2-5, with TRBD1 as a possible D gene (7 bases). The CDR3 is made up of 14 amino acids. Trimming shortened V by 5 bases and J by 3 bases, and 13 bases separated the two germline ends. CDR1 is ENHRY and CDR2 is SYGVKD in the germline V gene. As DNA, the CDR3 is TGTGCCATCAGTACCAGCAGGGGGGAAGAGACCCAGTACTTC. Protein: CAISTSRGEETQYF.

This clonotype came up a few times. The CDR3 sequence: CASSLRIRGASYNEQFF. For the CDR3, the DNA is TGTGCCAGCAGCCTACGGATCCGGGGGGCCTCCTACAATGAGCAGTTCTTC. V is TRBV2 and J is TRBJ2-1, with D possibly being TRBD2 (7 bases). V lost 6 bases to trimming and J lost 0 bases, with 18 bases between them. CDR1 SNHLY and CDR2 FYNNEI come from the germline V gene. The CDR3 runs 17 residues. Full variable domain (remainder filled in from reference TRBV2 and TRBJ2-1): EPEVTQTPSHQVTQMGQEVILRCVPISNHLYFYWYRQILGQKVEFLVSFYNNEISEKSEIFDDQFSVERPDGSNFTLKIRSTKLEDSAMYFCASSLRIRGASYNEQFFGPGTRLTVL.